The present entry profiles one T cell receptor (beta chain) with its context. This sample includes further DNA sequences coding for the same CDR3. This specimen belongs to a study of shared clonotypes between healthy human individuals. Using immunoSEQ multiplex PCR, the repertoire was profiled, and TCRdb retains in-frame clones only, with some absent. The sample shows roughly 2.4 million clones, under 97% of them seen only once. Specimen: naive CD4+ T cells sorted from blood. The sample's subset: CD45RA+ positively selected. This receptor was taken from a man between 18 and 29 years old in good health.

This CDR3 reads CASSEVRNQPQHF. CDR3 DNA: TGTGCCAGCAGTGAAGTGAGGAATCAGCCCCAGCATTTT. The genes are TRBV6-1 and TRBJ1-5; D is ambiguous. V was shortened by 1 base and J by 4 bases, with 5 bases between the two germline ends. Germline CDR1 MNHNS, CDR2 SASEGT. This CDR3 has 13 amino acids.